This T cell receptor beta chain was profiled in a study of blood T cell repertoires in COVID-19. Across the study: Sources were T cells, B-cell-depleted T cells, or PBMCs; the material itself was cDNA or gDNA.

Sequenced by immunoSEQ multiplex PCR; TCRdb stores in-frame clones only, minus some. Of 200,000 or so clones listed, about 87% are singletons. The TCR comes from a man aged 55 to 69 with acute or convalescent COVID-19. Sample: peripheral blood.

CDR3 residues: CASSISGINMNTEAFF. The CDR3, as DNA: TGTGCCAGTAGTATATCAGGGATCAACATGAACACTGAAGCTTTCTTT. The J gene is TRBJ1-1, the V gene TRBV19, with D possibly TRBD1 on 5 matching bases. The V end was cut by 2 bases, the J end by 0 bases, with 13 bases between. CDR1 and CDR2 (germline): LNHDA, SQIVND (reference sequence). This CDR3 has 16 amino acids. Filled out from reference TRBV19 and TRBJ1-1, the complete variable domain reads DGGITQSPKYLFRKEGQNVTLSCEQNLNHDAMYWYRQDPGQGLRLIYYSQIVNDFQKGDIAEGYSVSREKKESFPLTVTSAQKNPTAFYLCASSISGINMNTEAFFGQGTRLTVV.